The source of this T cell receptor (beta chain) is a study of shared clonotypes between healthy human individuals. As for the study in general: Donor ages ranged 18 to 49 years: a couple of women, a few men. Findings and caveats of the study: Naive subsets, compared against memory subsets, generally had larger estimated richness values. Sorted-subset sequencing was shown by rarefaction to be incomplete despite large depth.

Trimming left V 3 bases short and J 2 bases short, with 12 bases between. CDR3 length: 15 residues. From germline, CDR1 is MNHEY and CDR2 SVGAGI. HIV-negative, healthy adults without recent acute infections or vaccinations were the donors. TCRdb's table, derived via immunoSEQ multiplex PCR, lists solely in-frame clones and lacks some. The sample records some 1 million clones, approximately 76% being singletons. About this clone: Its antigen is not known.

This chain links TRBV6-5 with TRBJ2-3; D might be TRBD2 (5 bases). Sequencing input: memory CD4+ T cells sorted from blood. Subset indicated: CD45RA-negative fraction. The receptor was isolated from a man in his late teens or twenties in good health. The CDR3 DNA sequence: TGTGCCAGCAGTTATGGGCGGGTATTCACAGATACGCAGTATTTT. It encodes CASSYGRVFTDTQYF.